This TCR beta chain is drawn from a study of shared clonotypes between healthy human individuals. Trimming removed 7 bases from V and 1 base from J, with 15 bases in between. Per the germline V gene, CDR1 is SGHRS and CDR2 is YFSETQ. The CDR3 is 14 residues long. This table comes from immunoSEQ multiplex PCR, and its TCRdb copy is limited to in-frame clones, with some not included. The sample yields some 1,600,000 clones, 95% to 99% seen once. The clonotype was recovered from a young man in good health. The V call is TRBV5-1, the J call TRBJ2-7; D unresolved. Sequenced input: naive CD4+ T cells sorted from blood. Regarding subset: CD45RA+ positively selected. The CDR3 DNA sequence: TGCGCCAGCGGCCCGGGCCTCCCATCCTACGAGCAGTACTTC. The encoded protein is CASGPGLPSYEQYF.